The entry below gives a single T cell receptor (beta chain) sequence along with its context. The specificity of this receptor is unknown. Base qualities are not provided; no much larger clone lies one nucleotide away. The CDR3 runs 15 residues from the cysteine to the phenylalanine. Only CDR3 DNA remains: 45 bases, in frame from the first base. The junction shows trimming of 6 bases on V and 1 base on J, plus 17 bases between the germline ends. From the germline V gene, CDR1 is SGHRS and CDR2 is YFSETQ. The donors were healthy, HIV-negative adults with no recently reported acute infections or vaccinations. Every donor was a Caucasian adult living in Nashville, Tennessee, USA. CD4+ T cells were enriched by magnetic negative selection; naive cells were then positively selected on CD45RA, and the negative fraction formed the memory subset. Blood was obtained by leukapheresis, after which PBMCs were separated by Ficoll-Histopaque density gradient centrifugation and cryopreserved in liquid nitrogen vapor phase. Analytical flow cytometry was used to check the purity and quantity of every magnetically sorted T cell population. Genomic DNA was isolated from every sorted fraction and measured by UV absorbance on a Nanodrop 2000c.

Using the deep immunoSEQ assay, multiplex PCR amplified TCR CDR3 regions from genomic DNA. Extracted genomic DNA from each cell subset was distributed evenly across all wells of several immunoSEQ 96-well plates, and each plate was treated as a replicate. For sorted subsets, around 200 ng genomic DNA, equal to about 30,000 T cell genomes, was loaded into each replicate PCR. The purified libraries were quantified using a Qubit 3.0 fluorometer, sized with a Bioanalyzer 2100, and then quantified again using the KAPA Library Quantification kit. Every immunoSEQ 96-well plate was sequenced on a dedicated single-read 150-cycle Illumina NextSeq 550 flow cell. In the paper's pipeline: Because the immunoSEQ output included only junctional sequences and no quality scores, the filtering could not be the same as the filtering used for full-length reads. Sequences were annotated with PyIR, a Python wrapper for IgBLAST v1.9, and V/J genes and CDR3 were assigned using IMGT germline references. Reads with weak V/J assignments (E-value above 1e-6), missing CDR3, stop codons, out-of-frame junctions, or ambiguous translated residues were removed. A V3J clonotype was defined by an identical inferred V gene, J gene, and CDR3 amino acid sequence. Percentage overlap between repertoires was computed as shared unique clonotypes divided by the size of the smaller repertoire. Richness of each repertoire was evaluated using RTK rarefaction, the Chao1 estimator, and Recon v2.1 estimates of unobserved clonotypes. OLGA was used to compute generation probabilities for all TCRbeta clonotypes that the gDNA method yielded from four donors. TCRdb mirrors the immuneACCESS table, restricted to in-frame sequences. Some clones are absent from its copies; in checked studies, under half trace to an unresolved V gene, and the reason for the others is unknown. That table furnishes V, J and clone size, whereas the DNA furnished D and trimming. The sample table contains approximately 1.4 million clones; only one count was recorded for nearly 99% of them. Around 0.45% of the sample is held by the ten biggest clonotypes.

The data were obtained in a study of shared clonotypes between healthy human individuals (dated by TCRdb to 2020 to 2021). Turning to the overall study: The cohort comprised two women and a few men aged 18 to 49 years. Each donor's leukapheresis produced roughly between about 0.9 and 9.5 billion PBMCs. To increase sequencing depth and limit assay-specific biases, TCR repertoire library preparation and sequencing were carried out by different laboratories using diverse techniques. Blood TCR repertoires of five healthy adults were deeply sequenced to estimate repertoire size and the extent of clonotype sharing between individuals. Per donor, three plates each were used for CD4 naive and CD4 memory, two for CD8 naive, and one for CD8 memory.

Overall results and qualifications from the work: Naive subsets generally had larger estimated clonotype richness than memory subsets did. Clonotypes shared by all four sorted-subset donors showed higher generation probabilities than non-shared clonotypes. The genetic and exposure-history diversity represented was limited by the small number of donors. Based on pairwise subsampling, the degree of clonotype sharing among donors was expected to be affected by sequencing depth. About 5% of naive CD4, 3.5% of naive CD8, about 2.5% of memory CD4, and approximately 0.39% of memory CD8 clonotypes were shared across several donors. Even with the large sequencing depth, rarefaction of the sorted-subset datasets indicated that sequencing was incomplete. Sampling was limited to blood, and TCR repertoires in tissue likely differ from TCR repertoires in blood.

The chain links TRBV5-1 with TRBJ2-7; TRBD1 might be the D gene, on 6 matching bases. Sample: naive CD4+ T cells sorted from blood. The meaning of the sample's cell subset or site label: CD45RA+ positively selected. This sequence originates from a man aged 30-40 years in good health. The CDR3 reads CASTRQGGQSYEQYF. The DNA sequence is TGCGCCAGCACCCGACAAGGGGGACAATCCTACGAGCAGTACTTC.